A single TCR beta chain is shown here with its context. Its matching antigen is unknown. The data belong to a study of OX40 agonist ivuxolimab in advanced cancers. Study context: Averaging roughly 60 years in age, with a range of 23 to 79, the cohort was approximately 83% male. Study-wide results and limits: CD4+ and CD8+ blood T cells expanded clonally by week 6 at 0.1 to 3.0 mg/kg. The study found that CD8+ T cells averaged more expanded clones than CD4+.

The timepoints at which blood was sampled were baseline, cycle 4 day 1, and cycle 7 day 1. Produced via immunoSEQ multiplex PCR; TCRdb's table is partial and in-frame only. This sample has 45,000 to 55,000 clones, with under 90% found just once. The CDR3 has 15 amino acids. Trimming shortened V by 0 bases and J by 5 bases, and 14 bases separated the two germline ends. Germline V lookup: CDR1 SGHDN, CDR2 FVKESK. The sequencing used CD4+ or CD8+ T cells sorted from blood, collected in a trial of the OX40 agonist ivuxolimab. The TCR comes from an adult with an advanced solid tumor such as melanoma, head and neck, liver or kidney cancer. The chain joins TRBV14 to TRBJ2-7; D not resolved. CDR3 DNA: TGTGCCAGCAGCCAAGAAGGAGACACCGAGGACGAGCAGTACTTC. It specifies CASSQEGDTEDEQYF.